The 26 T cell receptor beta chains reported below all come from one sample, sequenced in a study of shared clonotypes between healthy human individuals. Using immunoSEQ multiplex PCR, the repertoire was profiled, and TCRdb retains in-frame clones only, with some absent. The profile shows nearly 1 million clones, roughly 72% of them singletons. Sequenced input: memory CD4+ T cells sorted from blood. Subset described: CD45RA-negative fraction. These receptors all come from a man between 18 and 29 years old in good health.

The chain employs TRBV11-2 and TRBJ2-3, with no clear D. The CDR3 covers 16 residues. V lost 4 bases, J lost 2 bases, and 16 bases lay in between. Germline V CDR1 and CDR2: SGHAT, FQNNGV. In DNA, the CDR3 is TGTGCCAGCAGCTCCCTTAAAGGGCCATACACAGATACGCAGTATTTT. Translating it yields CASSSLKGPYTDTQYF. The complete variable domain, with remaining parts taken from reference TRBV11-2 and TRBJ2-3, reads EAGVAQSPRYKIIEKRQSVAFWCNPISGHATLYWYQQILGQGPKLLIQFQNNGVVDDSQLPKDRFSAERLKGVDSTLKIQPAKLEDSAVYLCASSSLKGPYTDTQYFGPGTRLTVL.

This clone was counted ten times or more. This chain joins TRBV6-5 and TRBJ1-1; D remains unclear. This CDR3 has 13 residues. Looked up from germline, CDR1 is MNHEY and CDR2 is SVGAGI. Trimming took off 5 bases at V and 1 base at J, with 8 bases between the two ends. CDR3: CASSQKGNTEAFF. CDR3 in DNA: TGTGCCAGCAGTCAGAAAGGGAACACTGAAGCTTTCTTT.

The rearrangement joins TRBV6-6 to TRBJ1-1; D gene ambiguous. CDR3 length equals 9 residues. Trimming took off 4 bases at V and 9 bases at J, with 3 bases between the two ends. CDR1 and CDR2 from the germline V gene are MNHNY and SVGAGI (reference sequence). CDR3 in amino acids: CASSSKAFF. The CDR3 coding sequence is TGTGCCAGCAGTTCAAAAGCTTTCTTT.

CDR3 nucleotides: TGTGCCAGCAGCGTAACGACTAGCGGCCAAGAGACCCAGTACTTC. Amino acids: CASSVTTSGQETQYF. The chain employs TRBV9 and TRBJ2-5; 9 nucleotides align to TRBD2. This CDR3 region has 15 residues. CDR1 and CDR2 (germline): SGDLS, YYNGEE. V shed 1 base, J shed 1 base, and the junction held 2 bases outside the gene matches.

The chain links TRBV19 to TRBJ2-3, with D hard to call. The V gene lost 4 bases and the J gene lost 0 bases, with 8 bases spanning the gap. Germline CDR1 and CDR2: LNHDA and SQIVND (reference sequence). The CDR3 length is 14 residues. CDR3 DNA sequence: TGTGCCAGTAGTAGAACCGTTAGCACAGATACGCAGTATTTT. Translating it yields CASSRTVSTDTQYF.

This chain connects TRBV30 to TRBJ2-5, with D perhaps TRBD1 (5 bases). V lost 3 bases, J lost 4 bases, and 18 bases lay in between. The CDR3 length is 15 residues. Germline CDR1 is GTSNPN and CDR2 is SVGIG (reference sequence). The CDR3 protein is CAWSPGQGSGETQYF. Here the CDR3 DNA reads TGTGCCTGGAGCCCCGGGCAGGGTAGTGGAGAGACCCAGTACTTC.

V and J are TRBV2 and TRBJ1-1; D is undetermined. The germline V gene encodes CDR1 SNHLY and CDR2 FYNNEI. This CDR3 spans 11 amino acids. Trimming pared 7 bases from V and 3 bases from J, leaving 6 bases between. The CDR3 region has the DNA TGTGCCAGCACTCTGGACACTGAAGCTTTCTTT. It is translated as CASTLDTEAFF.

The chain combines TRBV5-1 with TRBJ2-5; TRBD1 might be the D (5 bases). CDR3 size: 16 residues. V shed 0 bases and J shed 2 bases, with 14 bases lying between them. The V gene's germline CDR1 is SGHRS and CDR2 YFSETQ. CDR3 amino acids: CASSLDPRPGQETQYF. In DNA, the CDR3 is TGCGCCAGCAGCTTGGATCCTCGCCCAGGGCAAGAGACCCAGTACTTC.

The chain uses TRBV28 and TRBJ1-5, with a possible D match to TRBD1 (5 bases). The CDR3 is 12 amino acids. From germline, CDR1 is MDHEN and CDR2 SYDVKM. V lost 8 bases and J 6 bases, leaving 11 bases between the germline ends. The CDR3 region has the DNA TGTGCCAGCGGGACGCATTTTCAGCCCCAGCATTTT. Protein: CASGTHFQPQHF.

V is TRBV6-4 and J is TRBJ1-2; TRBD1 is a possible D gene (6 bases). Trimming left V 7 bases short and J 6 bases short, with 21 bases between. From germline, CDR1 is MRHNA and CDR2 SNTAGT. The CDR3 spans 15 residues. The CDR3 loop reads CASTEGHPTYDGYTF. The CDR3 region has the DNA TGTGCCAGCACAGAGGGACACCCGACCTACGATGGCTACACCTTC.

V and J are TRBV27 and TRBJ2-7, with 9 bases fitting TRBD1. Germline V lookup: CDR1 MNHEY, CDR2 SMNVEV (reference sequence). The CDR3 contains 15 residues. Trimming cost V 4 bases and J 5 bases; bases outside gene matches: 9. The CDR3 reads CASSSLGDRDHEQYF. The DNA of the CDR3 is TGTGCCAGCAGTTCTTTAGGGGACAGGGACCACGAGCAGTACTTC.

The rearrangement joins TRBV6-5 to TRBJ2-6, with D unresolved. Germline CDR1 reads MNHEY; CDR2 reads SVGAGI. The V end was cut by 6 bases, the J end by 0 bases, with 9 bases between. The CDR3 length is 15 residues. This chain's CDR3 is CASRQQSSGANVLTF. In DNA form, the CDR3 reads TGTGCCAGCAGACAGCAGAGCTCTGGGGCCAACGTCCTGACTTTC.

This clone was counted a few times. The rearrangement uses TRBV5-6 and TRBJ1-1; no definite D call. V shed 2 bases and J shed 4 bases, with 6 bases lying between them. Germline CDR1 reads SGHDT; CDR2 reads YYEEEE. CDR3 length: 12 amino acids. The CDR3 DNA reads TGTGCCAGCAGCTTCCGGCTCACTGAAGCTTTCTTT. Translating gives CASSFRLTEAFF.

The gene calls are TRBV28 and TRBJ2-7, with D perhaps TRBD1 or TRBD2 (5 bases each). V dropped 5 bases and J dropped 2 bases, with 13 bases sitting between them. The CDR3 has 14 amino acids. The germline V gene has CDR1 MDHEN and CDR2 SYDVKM. The CDR3 is CASSPGTTPYEQYF. The DNA for the CDR3 is TGTGCCAGCAGTCCCGGGACCACCCCCTACGAGCAGTACTTC.

This chain joins TRBV28 and TRBJ1-1; a possible D gene is TRBD1 (5 bases). Germline V gives CDR1 MDHEN, CDR2 SYDVKM. The V end lost 3 bases, the J end lost 10 bases, and 12 bases lay between the germline ends. The CDR3 contains 12 residues. CDR3 region: CASSLYRLGAFF. CDR3 in DNA: TGTGCCAGCAGTTTGTACAGGTTAGGAGCTTTCTTT.

This clone occurred a few times. The chain joins TRBV10-3 to TRBJ2-7; the match to TRBD2 covers 11 bases. The CDR3 covers 15 residues. The junction had 4 bases not matched to a gene; V was cut back by 5 bases and J by 1 base. CDR1 is ENHRY, CDR2 SYGVKD, per germline. CDR3 sequence reads: CAISTTSGESYEQYF. In DNA form, the CDR3 reads TGTGCCATCAGTACGACTAGCGGGGAATCCTACGAGCAGTACTTC.

The V gene is TRBV5-6, the J gene TRBJ2-3, with D hard to call. The V and J ends lost 2 bases and 4 bases respectively, with 8 bases between them. Germline V gene lookup returns CDR1 SGHDT and CDR2 YYEEEE. The CDR3 is made up of 13 amino acids. The CDR3 DNA is TGTGCCAGCAGCTTCCCTATGGCAGATACGCAGTATTTT. Protein: CASSFPMADTQYF.

The V call is TRBV6-1, the J call TRBJ2-6; D might be TRBD1 (5 bases). Germline CDR1 is MNHNS and CDR2 is SASEGT. Trimming cost V 4 bases and J 0 bases, with 7 bases left between them. The CDR3 is 15 amino acids. This CDR3 reads CASSGQFSGANVLTF. CDR3 DNA sequence: TGTGCCAGCAGTGGACAGTTCTCTGGGGCCAACGTCCTGACTTTC.

The chain has TRBV7-2 and TRBJ2-1; 8 bases are shared with TRBD2. The V gene end was trimmed by 6 bases and the J gene end by 7 bases; junction bases not matched to a gene: 11. CDR3 length: 15 amino acids. CDR1 is SGHTA, CDR2 FQGNSA, per germline. CDR3 loop: CASSQYGGAGNEQFF. The CDR3 DNA sequence: TGTGCCAGCAGTCAGTACGGGGGGGCCGGGAATGAGCAGTTCTTC.

As to this clone: This same CDR3 is encoded by further DNA sequences in the sample. This chain uses TRBV5-1 with TRBJ2-6; either TRBD1 or TRBD2 may fit D (5 bases each). CDR3 size: 15 residues. Germline values: CDR1 SGHRS, CDR2 YFSETQ. Trimming removed 0 bases from V and 2 bases from J, with 6 bases in between. This CDR3 reads CASSLVGAGANVLTF. In DNA, the CDR3 is TGCGCCAGCAGCTTGGTGGGGGCTGGGGCCAACGTCCTGACTTTC.

V usage is TRBV2 and J usage is TRBJ2-3, with 11 bases lining up with TRBD2. After removal of 8 bases from V and 4 bases from J, the junction contained 5 bases not matched to a gene. The CDR3 runs to 14 residues. Germline V gene data show CDR1 as SNHLY and CDR2 as FYNNEI. The CDR3 DNA reads as TGTGCCAGCCTAGCGGGAGGTGCGGCAGATACGCAGTATTTT. Residues: CASLAGGAADTQYF.

The gene calls are TRBV29-1 and TRBJ2-3, with TRBD2 as a possible D gene (6 bases). The germline V and J ends were trimmed by 6 bases and 3 bases, with 10 bases remaining between them. The length of the CDR3 is 12 residues. Germline CDR1 and CDR2: SQVTM and ANQGSEA. This CDR3 is CSVFGGTDTQYF. The CDR3 DNA reads TGCAGCGTGTTCGGGGGTACAGATACGCAGTATTTT.

This clone appeared a single time. The chain links TRBV28 to TRBJ2-5; no clear D. CDR1 and CDR2 from the germline V gene are MDHEN and SYDVKM. Trimming took 2 bases from V and 6 from J, leaving 13 bases between them. The CDR3 consists of 14 residues. The CDR3 protein is CASSLGQLGKTQYF. DNA of the CDR3: TGTGCCAGCAGTTTAGGTCAGTTAGGAAAGACCCAGTACTTC.

In this sample, this clone turned up a few times. The rearrangement links TRBV10-3 to TRBJ2-2; TRBD2 matches at 10 bases. The CDR3 loop spans 13 amino acids. In germline, CDR1 is ENHRY, CDR2 SYGVKD. J was trimmed by 6 bases and V by 5 bases; bases with no gene match: 0. The CDR3 DNA follows: TGTGCCATCAGTAGCGGGAGGGCCGGGGAGCTGTTTTTT. Encoded protein: CAISSGRAGELFF.

V usage is TRBV9 and J usage is TRBJ2-3, with 9 bases matching TRBD2. Germline CDR1 SGDLS, CDR2 YYNGEE. V lost 0 bases to trimming and J lost 2 bases; unmatched junction nucleotides: 7. The CDR3 length is 17 residues. The DNA for the CDR3 is TGTGCCAGCAGCGTAGGTGTTAGCGGGAGAGACACAGATACGCAGTATTTT. The encoded protein is CASSVGVSGRDTDTQYF.

The rearrangement uses TRBV7-2 and TRBJ2-1; D is possibly TRBD2 (6 bases). The CDR3 consists of 16 residues. The germline V gene encodes CDR1 SGHTA and CDR2 FQGNSA. V was pared by 2 bases and J by 7 bases, with 18 bases between. In DNA form, the CDR3 reads TGTGCCAGCAGCTTATCGGTAGCGGATATTTCAAATGAGCAGTTCTTC. This gives the protein CASSLSVADISNEQFF.